The 14 T cell receptor beta chains below all came from one sample that was sequenced in a study of blood T cell dynamics during melanoma immunotherapy. Regarding time point: pre-treatment baseline. Assay used: immunoSEQ multiplex PCR; TCRdb lists only in-frame clones, some missing. Among more than 10,000 clones listed, around 84% were seen once. The sequencing here drew on blood, taken from a patient treated with checkpoint blockade. Source of these receptors: a human donor with melanoma.

The CDR3 is CATSRPGQNEKLFF. CDR3 nucleotide sequence: TGTGCCACCAGCAGACCGGGACAGAATGAAAAACTGTTTTTT. V and J are TRBV15 and TRBJ1-4; 7 bases map to TRBD1. This CDR3 has 14 residues. The ends lost 2 bases at V and 5 bases at J; junction bases unmatched: 2. Germline CDR1 reads LNHNV; CDR2 reads YYDKDF (reference sequence).

The V call is TRBV9, the J call TRBJ1-1; unclear D gene. The CDR3 covers 13 residues. Germline values: CDR1 SGDLS, CDR2 YYNGEE. V lost 6 bases to trimming and J lost 0 bases, with 9 bases between them. The CDR3 nucleotides are TGTGCCAGCACACGGGATTTGAACACTGAAGCTTTCTTT. It yields the protein CASTRDLNTEAFF.

The chain employs TRBV6-6 and TRBJ2-7, with D possibly matching TRBD2 (5 bases). Germline CDR1 is MNHNY and CDR2 is SVGAGI (reference sequence). This CDR3 is 13 amino acids long. V was trimmed by 5 bases and J by 3 bases, leaving 11 bases between them. The CDR3 loop reads CASSPIGDYEQYF. CDR3 nucleotide sequence: TGTGCCAGCAGTCCGATCGGGGACTACGAGCAGTACTTC.

This clone was observed once. The chain employs TRBV15 and TRBJ1-6, with D possibly matching TRBD1 (5 bases). The germline gives CDR1 LNHNV, CDR2 YYDKDF (reference sequence). The length of the CDR3 is 15 residues. V was shortened by 0 bases and J by 10 bases, with 13 bases between the two germline ends. The CDR3 DNA sequence: TGTGCCACCAGCAGAGATCCCCCAGGGAGCTCACCCCTCCACTTT. Its protein product is CATSRDPPGSSPLHF.

The chain combines TRBV25-1 with TRBJ2-2; no firm D call. Germline V CDR1 and CDR2: MGHDK, SYGVNS. The CDR3 is made up of 16 amino acids. V was clipped by 1 base and J by 4 bases, with 13 bases between them. CDR3: CASSESLGIITGELFF. Written as DNA, the CDR3 is TGTGCCAGCAGTGAATCTCTGGGAATAATCACCGGGGAGCTGTTTTTT.

The chain carries TRBV7-3 and TRBJ2-5, with 8 nucleotides matching TRBD2. The trim removed 0 bases at V and 5 bases at J, leaving 8 bases unmatched. Germline V lookup: CDR1 SGHTA, CDR2 FQGTGA. The CDR3 spans 16 residues. The CDR3 sequence: CASSLTAGGPRETQYF. The CDR3 region has the DNA TGTGCCAGCAGCTTAACGGCGGGGGGACCTCGGGAGACCCAGTACTTC.

The J gene is TRBJ1-4, the V gene TRBV2; no clear D. This CDR3 contains 12 residues. The V and J ends lost 4 bases and 6 bases respectively, with 6 bases between them. Looked up from germline, CDR1 is SNHLY and CDR2 is FYNNEI. In DNA form, the CDR3 reads TGTGCCAGCAGTGTGAGCTATGAAAAACTGTTTTTT. This encodes CASSVSYEKLFF.

CDR3 sequence: CAWSVGGDTQYF. In DNA, the CDR3 is TGTGCCTGGAGTGTGGGAGGGGATACGCAGTATTTT. The chain joins TRBV30 to TRBJ2-3; 7 bases fit TRBD2. With V trimmed by 0 bases and J by 6 bases, 0 bases remained unmatched. Germline V gene sequence: CDR1 GTSNPN, CDR2 SVGIG (reference sequence). The CDR3 runs 12 residues.

This chain joins TRBV27 and TRBJ2-5; 10 bases map to TRBD1. Germline trimming cut 7 bases from V and 4 bases from J; bases unmatched to any gene: 15. This CDR3 region has 17 residues. From germline, CDR1 is MNHEY and CDR2 SMNVEV (reference sequence). CDR3 sequence: CASTRQGAPGGPETQYF. In DNA, the CDR3 is TGTGCCAGCACCCGACAGGGGGCGCCGGGGGGTCCAGAGACCCAGTACTTC.

This clone was observed a few times. The chain employs TRBV19 and TRBJ1-5, with TRBD1 as a possible D gene (6 bases). Trimming cost V 6 bases and J 0 bases, with 15 bases left between them. The CDR3 runs to 16 residues. CDR1 is LNHDA, CDR2 SQIVND, per germline (reference sequence). The CDR3 region is CASRSQGSYSNQPQHF. DNA of the CDR3: TGTGCCAGTAGATCACAGGGCTCCTATAGCAATCAGCCCCAGCATTTT.

The rearrangement links TRBV19 to TRBJ1-5; 7 bases line up with TRBD1. The J segment lost 1 base and the V segment lost 5 bases, leaving 8 bases of the junction unmatched. The CDR3 length is 16 residues. From germline, CDR1 is LNHDA and CDR2 SQIVND (reference sequence). CDR3 nucleotides: TGTGCCAGTAGTCTTAGCCCACAGGGGAGCAATCAGCCCCAGCATTTT. Translated: CASSLSPQGSNQPQHF.

The DNA for the CDR3 is TGTGCCAGCAGCTTCCAGGGGGCGCTCTACAATGAGCAGTTCTTC. Protein sequence: CASSFQGALYNEQFF. The chain has TRBV7-2 and TRBJ2-1, with 8 bases matching TRBD1. With 3 bases clipped from V and 3 bases from J, the junction kept 4 bases outside the gene matches. This CDR3 has 15 residues. Germline V CDR1 and CDR2: SGHTA, FQGNSA.

The chain is built from TRBV7-8 and TRBJ1-2; perhaps TRBD1 as D (6 bases). This CDR3 is built from 14 residues. Trimming stripped 5 bases from V and 4 bases from J, with 14 bases between. Germline-derived CDR1 and CDR2 are SGHVS and FQNEAQ. CDR3 DNA sequence: TGTGCCAGCAGCGGCAGGGGCGCGGTCTATGGCTACACCTTC. As protein: CASSGRGAVYGYTF.

This clone was found a few times. V and J are TRBV6-4 and TRBJ2-2; a weak D match, TRBD1 (5 bases). V gave up 8 bases and J gave up 0 bases, with 10 bases separating them. This CDR3 spans 14 amino acids. CDR1 is MRHNA, CDR2 SNTAGT, per germline. This CDR3 is CASGAGSNTGELFF. DNA for the CDR3: TGTGCCAGCGGGGCAGGGTCGAACACCGGGGAGCTGTTTTTT.